The present T cell receptor (beta chain) was sequenced within a study of T cells in Graves' hyperthyroidism and ophthalmopathy (dated by TCRdb to between 2019 and 2020). With respect to the entire study: Peripheral blood was sampled at the time of initial diagnosis, prior to any treatment. Whether ophthalmopathy could be predicted prospectively was tested in an independent validation cohort made up of about 20 hyperthyroidism patients plus 17 patients who later progressed to ophthalmopathy. To identify distinguishing TCR V-J signatures, a discovery cohort of about 95 patients was used, comprising some 45 with Graves' ophthalmopathy and about 59 with stable Graves' hyperthyroidism. The approximately 98 discovery patients were randomly divided into training and test sets at a 7:3 ratio. In about 6 Graves' hyperthyroidism patients, the study also compared T-cell repertoires from thyroid tissue with T-cell repertoires from blood. After blood sampling, hyperthyroidism patients were treated with methimazole at a starting dose of 30 mg daily, and ophthalmopathy patients were treated with high-dose intravenous methylprednisolone. According to the paper, TCR Vbeta CDR3 sequencing was carried out on over 130 peripheral blood samples, which came from about 45 ophthalmopathy, 80 or so hyperthyroidism and about 17 progressor patients. The research as a whole found: In cross-validation, a model built on a 13 V-J signature told ophthalmopathy apart from stable hyperthyroidism with approximately 90% sensitivity and 81% to 82% specificity, and in testing the same model reached 80%/75%. Most expanded thyroid clonotypes (frequency above 0.001) were also found in blood, which suggests that blood repertoires may mirror thyroid immune responses. In validation, the model predicted progression to ophthalmopathy with over 65% sensitivity and less than 75% specificity, a median of 6.5 months before onset. No statistical method was used to fix the sample size in advance, and group allocation was not hidden from the investigators.

Amplification of TCR beta CDR3 regions was carried out from RNA transcripts. The first round of RT-PCR for the TCR CDR3 was performed with the HTBI primer set and the Qiagen OneStep RT-PCR kit. A second multiplex PCR round built the libraries, followed by size selection and purification. Sequencing of the libraries was done on an Illumina HiSeq2000 using paired-end 100 bp reads. Regarding the original processing steps: SOAPnuke was used to process the raw data, throwing out any read that contained adapters or uncalled bases, had a mean Phred below 15, or lacked an exact constant-primer or identifier match. High-quality paired reads were merged with COPE v1.2.5, and unique nucleotide sequences were defined as clonotypes. MiTCR v1.1 was used to align clonotypes to the IMGT TRBV, TRBD and TRBJ reference segments. Only V-J combinations with frequency above 0.0001, covering about 99% of repertoires, were analysed. The TCS score was defined as the ratio of F50 (clonal expansion) to E x V (chaos), calculated using BLOSUM62-based TCRdist between CDR3 peptides within each V-J. Welch's t-statistics and random forest reduced several hundred V-J features to roughly 13, which were used in a naive Bayes classifier (R e1071). TCRdb reprocessed the public reads (quality trimming at Q25 with fastp, clone calling with MiXCR) and kept in-frame beta chains. Rows with one shared CDR3 protein collapse into an entry with the most common genes and DNA. The authors' filters were not applied to this entry. The sample profile shows roughly 330,000 distinct CDR3 sequences; roughly 15% of them were found once. 33% of the sample goes to the ten largest clones.

This clonotype was found many times. The antigen it binds to is not known. Per-base quality was not reported, and no clone a single base away is much larger than it. Stable Graves' hyperthyroidism was defined as the absence of progression to ophthalmopathy over 18 months of follow-up. Hyperthyroidism patients were aged 18 to 65 years and newly diagnosed, with disease duration of less than 2 months. Exclusion was applied to patients with uncontrolled infections, other autoimmune diseases, pregnancy or lactation. Diagnoses were established on the basis of clinical symptoms, serum thyroxine and TRAb, thyroid ultrasound, and orbital computed tomography. PBMCs were separated from 10 ml of fresh peripheral blood using Ficoll-Paque density gradient centrifugation. Total RNA was extracted with Trizol reagent, and quality was checked on an Agilent 2100 Bioanalyzer. V lost 6 bases and J lost 6 bases, and the count of bases not matched to a germline gene is 7. The CDR3, cysteine through phenylalanine, is 14 amino acids long. The sequence is cut down to CDR3 DNA, 42 bases in frame from base 1.

This TCR was sampled from a man in his thirties or forties with Graves' hyperthyroidism. Input material: blood. The receptor chain draws on TRBV12-3 or TRBV12-4 and TRBJ2-2; 7 central nucleotides agree with TRBD1. The CDR3 sequence is CASSTQGSAGELFF. The DNA sequence is given as TGTGCCAGCAGCACACAGGGGAGCGCCGGGGAGCTGTTTTTT.